This entry is about one T cell receptor (beta chain). Trimming took off 2 bases at V and 0 bases at J, with 12 bases between the two ends. This CDR3 is 16 amino acids long. Germline assignment: CDR1 SGHAT and CDR2 FQNNGV. The source of the sample is a study of cytotoxic CD8 clonotypes in ibrutinib-treated CLL. Repertoires were generated with immunoSEQ multiplex PCR, while TCRdb's copy carries only in-frame clones and drops some. The sample holds 55,000 to 80,000 clones, 90% seen once. Sequencing used PBMCs, obtained after 12 months of ibrutinib treatment. The chain joins TRBV11-2 to TRBJ2-3, with D uncertain. The source is a human donor with chronic lymphocytic leukemia. The CDR3 DNA sequence: TGTGCCAGCAGCTTATTGTCAGAGAGTAGCACAGATACGCAGTATTTT. It encodes CASSLLSESSTDTQYF.